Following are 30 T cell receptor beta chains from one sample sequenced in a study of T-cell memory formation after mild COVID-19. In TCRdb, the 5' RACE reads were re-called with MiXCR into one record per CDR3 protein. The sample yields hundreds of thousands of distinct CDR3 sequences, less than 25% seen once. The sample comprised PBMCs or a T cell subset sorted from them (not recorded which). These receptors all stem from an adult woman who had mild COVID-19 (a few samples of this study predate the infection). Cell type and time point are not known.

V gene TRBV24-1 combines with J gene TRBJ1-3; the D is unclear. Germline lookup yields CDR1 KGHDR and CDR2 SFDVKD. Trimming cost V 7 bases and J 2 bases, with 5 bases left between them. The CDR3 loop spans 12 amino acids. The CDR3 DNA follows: TGTGCCACCAGGGACCCTGGAAACACCATATATTTT. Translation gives CATRDPGNTIYF.

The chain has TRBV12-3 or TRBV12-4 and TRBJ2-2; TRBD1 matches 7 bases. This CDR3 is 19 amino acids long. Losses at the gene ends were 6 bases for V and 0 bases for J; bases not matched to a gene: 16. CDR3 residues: CASSFLISKTGANTGELFF. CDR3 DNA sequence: TGTGCCAGCAGCTTCCTGATAAGTAAAACAGGGGCGAACACCGGGGAGCTGTTTTTT.

CDR3 nucleotides: TGTGCCACCAGTCCCACTAGCGGGAGGGACGAGGGTACGCAGTATTTT. This encodes CATSPTSGRDEGTQYF. The rearrangement links TRBV24-1 to TRBJ2-3; 13 bases match TRBD2. Looked up from germline, CDR1 is KGHDR and CDR2 is SFDVKD. The junction had 10 bases not matched to a gene; V was cut back by 6 bases and J by 8 bases. CDR3 length: 16 amino acids.

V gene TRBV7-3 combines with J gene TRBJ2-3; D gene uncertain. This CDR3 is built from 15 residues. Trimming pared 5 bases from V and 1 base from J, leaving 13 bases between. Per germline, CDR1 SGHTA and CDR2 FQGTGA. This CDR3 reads CASSRSPTGTDTQYF. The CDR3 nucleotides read TGTGCCAGCAGCCGATCCCCCACGGGCACAGATACGCAGTATTTT.

The CDR3 here is CASSIRREDADTQYF. CDR3 DNA: TGTGCCAGTAGTATTCGACGGGAGGATGCAGATACGCAGTATTTT. The chain recombines TRBV19 with TRBJ2-3; 7 bases map to TRBD2. In germline, CDR1 is LNHDA, CDR2 SQIVND (reference sequence). The CDR3 contains 15 residues. The V segment lost 3 bases and the J segment 4 bases; nucleotides outside the gene matches: 7. Filled out from reference TRBV19 and TRBJ2-3, the complete variable domain reads DGGITQSPKYLFRKEGQNVTLSCEQNLNHDAMYWYRQDPGQGLRLIYYSQIVNDFQKGDIAEGYSVSREKKESFPLTVTSAQKNPTAFYLCASSIRREDADTQYFGPGTRLTVL.

The CDR3 DNA sequence: TGTGCCAGCAGCAGAATAGAGAACACTGAAGCTTTCTTT. It translates to CASSRIENTEAFF. The J gene is TRBJ1-1, the V gene TRBV27; D is ambiguous. The CDR3 sequence is 13 residues long. V shed 6 bases and J shed 1 base, with 9 bases lying between them. Germline CDR1 and CDR2: MNHEY and SMNVEV (reference sequence).

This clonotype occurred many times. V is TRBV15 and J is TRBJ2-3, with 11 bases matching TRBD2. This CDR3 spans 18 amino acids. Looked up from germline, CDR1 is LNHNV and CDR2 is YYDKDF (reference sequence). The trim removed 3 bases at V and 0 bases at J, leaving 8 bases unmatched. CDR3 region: CATSRGTSGTYSTDTQYF. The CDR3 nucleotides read TGTGCCACCAGCAGGGGGACTAGCGGTACCTATAGCACAGATACGCAGTATTTT.

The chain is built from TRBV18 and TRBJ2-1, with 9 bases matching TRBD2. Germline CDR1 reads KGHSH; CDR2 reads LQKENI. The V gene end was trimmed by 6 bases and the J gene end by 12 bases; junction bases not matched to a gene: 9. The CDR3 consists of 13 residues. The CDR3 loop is CASSLVAGVWQFF. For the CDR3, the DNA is TGTGCCAGCTCCCTCGTAGCGGGAGTATGGCAGTTCTTC.

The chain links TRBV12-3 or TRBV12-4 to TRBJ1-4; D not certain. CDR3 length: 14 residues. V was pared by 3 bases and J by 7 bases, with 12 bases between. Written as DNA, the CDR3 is TGTGCCAGCAGTTTCATGGCTTCTCGTGAAAAACTGTTTTTT. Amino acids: CASSFMASREKLFF.

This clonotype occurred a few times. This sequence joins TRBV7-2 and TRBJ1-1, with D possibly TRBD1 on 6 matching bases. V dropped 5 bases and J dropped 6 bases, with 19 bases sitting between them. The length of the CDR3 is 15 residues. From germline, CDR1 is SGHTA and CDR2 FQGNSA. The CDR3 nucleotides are TGTGCCAGCAGCCCAACAGGGTTTTTTTTCTCTGAAGCTTTCTTT. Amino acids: CASSPTGFFFSEAFF.

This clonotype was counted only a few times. The CDR3 reads CASSLGAYRTDTQYF. DNA of the CDR3: TGCGCCAGCAGCTTGGGTGCTTACAGGACAGATACGCAGTATTTT. The rearrangement joins TRBV5-1 to TRBJ2-3, with a tentative D call TRBD1 (5 bases). Germline CDR1 reads SGHRS; CDR2 reads YFSETQ. This CDR3 has 15 amino acids. V dropped 0 bases and J dropped 3 bases, with 11 bases sitting between them.

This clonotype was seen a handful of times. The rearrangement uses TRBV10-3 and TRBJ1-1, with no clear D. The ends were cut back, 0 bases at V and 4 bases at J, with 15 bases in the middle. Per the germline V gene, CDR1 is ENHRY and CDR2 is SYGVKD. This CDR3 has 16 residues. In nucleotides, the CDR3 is TGTGCCATCAGTGAGTCCTATAACACACCAATCACTGAAGCTTTCTTT. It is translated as CAISESYNTPITEAFF.

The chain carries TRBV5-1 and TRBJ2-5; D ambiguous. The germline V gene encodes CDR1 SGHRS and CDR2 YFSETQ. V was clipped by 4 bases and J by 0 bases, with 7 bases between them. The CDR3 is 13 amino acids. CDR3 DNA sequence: TGCGCCAGCAGCGTCCCCCACCAAGAGACCCAGTACTTC. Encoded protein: CASSVPHQETQYF.

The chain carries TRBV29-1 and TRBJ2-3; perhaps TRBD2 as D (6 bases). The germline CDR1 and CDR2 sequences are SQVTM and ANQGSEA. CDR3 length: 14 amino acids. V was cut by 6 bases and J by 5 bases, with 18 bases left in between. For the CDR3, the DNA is TGCAGCGTCCCCCCGGAGGGTTGGGGAGATACGCAGTATTTT. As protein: CSVPPEGWGDTQYF.

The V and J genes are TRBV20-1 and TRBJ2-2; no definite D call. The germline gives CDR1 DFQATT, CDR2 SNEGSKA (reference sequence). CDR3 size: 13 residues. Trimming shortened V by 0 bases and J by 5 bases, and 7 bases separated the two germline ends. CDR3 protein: CSARDRETGELFF. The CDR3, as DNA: TGCAGTGCTAGAGATAGGGAAACCGGGGAGCTGTTTTTT.

DNA for the CDR3: TGCGCCAGCAGCTTGGCTATTAGGTTCCAAGAGACCCAGTACTTC. The encoded protein is CASSLAIRFQETQYF. The rearrangement uses TRBV5-1 and TRBJ2-5, with D hard to call. From germline, CDR1 is SGHRS and CDR2 YFSETQ. The CDR3 has 15 residues. V lost 0 bases and J 1 base, leaving 10 bases between the germline ends. The entire variable domain, with the rest obtained from reference TRBV5-1 and TRBJ2-5, is as follows: KAGVTQTPRYLIKTRGQQVTLSCSPISGHRSVSWYQQTPGQGLQFLFEYFSETQRNKGNFPGRFSGRQFSNSRSEMNVSTLELGDSALYLCASSLAIRFQETQYFGPGTRLLVL.

CDR3 amino acids: CASSQEGSGTIKETQYF. The CDR3 DNA reads TGTGCCAGCAGCCAAGAAGGAAGCGGGACAATAAAAGAGACCCAGTACTTC. V is TRBV14 and J is TRBJ2-5; maybe TRBD2 (7 bases). This CDR3 has 17 residues. The germline gives CDR1 SGHDN, CDR2 FVKESK. V was cut by 0 bases and J by 3 bases, with 17 bases left in between.

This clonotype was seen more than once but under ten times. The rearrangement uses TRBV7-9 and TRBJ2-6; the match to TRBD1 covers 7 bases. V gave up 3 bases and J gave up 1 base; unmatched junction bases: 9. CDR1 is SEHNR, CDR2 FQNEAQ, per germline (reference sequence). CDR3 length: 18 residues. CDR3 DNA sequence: TGTGCCAGCAGCTTCAATGGACAGGACCAATCTGGGGCCAACGTCCTGACTTTC. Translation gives CASSFNGQDQSGANVLTF.

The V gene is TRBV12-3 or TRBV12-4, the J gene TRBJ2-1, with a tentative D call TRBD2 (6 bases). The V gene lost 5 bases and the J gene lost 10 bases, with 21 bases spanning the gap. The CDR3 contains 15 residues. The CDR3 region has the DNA TGTGCCAGCAGTCCCCCCCTCGCGCGGGGCTCGGAGCAGTTCTTC. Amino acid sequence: CASSPPLARGSEQFF.

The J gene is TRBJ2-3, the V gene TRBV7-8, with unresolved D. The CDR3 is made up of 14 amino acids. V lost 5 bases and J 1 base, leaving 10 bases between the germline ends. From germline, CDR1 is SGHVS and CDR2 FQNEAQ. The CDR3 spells CASSPTRGTDTQYF. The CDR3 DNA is TGTGCCAGCAGCCCCACCCGGGGCACAGATACGCAGTATTTT.

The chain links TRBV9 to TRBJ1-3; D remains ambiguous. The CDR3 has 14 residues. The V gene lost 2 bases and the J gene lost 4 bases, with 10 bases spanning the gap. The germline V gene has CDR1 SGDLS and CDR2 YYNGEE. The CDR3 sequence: CASSVSSGGNTIYF. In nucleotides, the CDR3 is TGTGCCAGCAGCGTTAGTAGCGGCGGAAACACCATATATTTT.

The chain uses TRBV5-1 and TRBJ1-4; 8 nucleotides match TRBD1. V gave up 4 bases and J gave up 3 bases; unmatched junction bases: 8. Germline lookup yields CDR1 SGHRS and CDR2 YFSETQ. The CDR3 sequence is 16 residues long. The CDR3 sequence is CASSIGQGPSNEKLFF. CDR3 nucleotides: TGCGCCAGCAGCATTGGACAGGGACCTTCTAATGAAAAACTGTTTTTT.

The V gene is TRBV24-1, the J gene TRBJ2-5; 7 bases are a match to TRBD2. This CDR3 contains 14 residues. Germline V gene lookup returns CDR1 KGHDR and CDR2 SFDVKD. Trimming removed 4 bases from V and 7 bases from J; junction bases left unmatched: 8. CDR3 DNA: TGTGCCACCAGTGACAGCGGGACCAGGCGGACCCAGTACTTC. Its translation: CATSDSGTRRTQYF.

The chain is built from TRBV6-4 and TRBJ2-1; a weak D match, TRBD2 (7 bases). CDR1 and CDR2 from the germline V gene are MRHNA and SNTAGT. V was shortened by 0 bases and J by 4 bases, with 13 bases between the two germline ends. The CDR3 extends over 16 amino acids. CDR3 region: CASSDSAKGGYNEQFF. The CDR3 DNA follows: TGTGCCAGCAGTGACTCGGCCAAGGGGGGGTACAATGAGCAGTTCTTC.

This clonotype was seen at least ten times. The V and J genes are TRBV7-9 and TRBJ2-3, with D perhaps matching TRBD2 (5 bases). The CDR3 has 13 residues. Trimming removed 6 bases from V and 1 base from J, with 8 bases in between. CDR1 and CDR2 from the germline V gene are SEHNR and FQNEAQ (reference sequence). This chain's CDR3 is CASSQEGTDTQYF. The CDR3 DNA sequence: TGTGCCAGCAGTCAGGAGGGCACAGATACGCAGTATTTT.

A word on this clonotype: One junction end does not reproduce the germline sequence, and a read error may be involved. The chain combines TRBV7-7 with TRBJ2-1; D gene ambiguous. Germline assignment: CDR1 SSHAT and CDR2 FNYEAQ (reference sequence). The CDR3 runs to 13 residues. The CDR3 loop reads CASSPSRITEQFF. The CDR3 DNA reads TGTGCTAGCAGCCCCTCCAGGATCACAGAGCAGTTCTTC.

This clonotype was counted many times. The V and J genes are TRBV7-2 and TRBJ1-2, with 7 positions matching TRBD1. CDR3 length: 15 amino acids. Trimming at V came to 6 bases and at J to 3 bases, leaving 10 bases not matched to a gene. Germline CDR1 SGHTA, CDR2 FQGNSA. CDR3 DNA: TGTGCCAGCAGACGAAGGGGAGGGGGCGACTATGGCTACACCTTC. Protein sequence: CASRRRGGGDYGYTF.

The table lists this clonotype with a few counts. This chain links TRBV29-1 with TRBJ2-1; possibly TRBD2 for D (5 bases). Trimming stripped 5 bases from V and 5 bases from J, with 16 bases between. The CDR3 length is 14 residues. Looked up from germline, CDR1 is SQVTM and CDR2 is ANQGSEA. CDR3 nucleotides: TGCAGCGTTTCCGAGACTACCGGTAACAATGAGCAGTTCTTC. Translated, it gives CSVSETTGNNEQFF.

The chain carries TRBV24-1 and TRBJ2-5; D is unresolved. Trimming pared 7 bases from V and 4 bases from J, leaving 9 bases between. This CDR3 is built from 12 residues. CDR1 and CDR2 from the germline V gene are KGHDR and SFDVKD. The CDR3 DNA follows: TGTGCCACCAGAGGTTCGGGAGAGACCCAGTACTTC. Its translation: CATRGSGETQYF.

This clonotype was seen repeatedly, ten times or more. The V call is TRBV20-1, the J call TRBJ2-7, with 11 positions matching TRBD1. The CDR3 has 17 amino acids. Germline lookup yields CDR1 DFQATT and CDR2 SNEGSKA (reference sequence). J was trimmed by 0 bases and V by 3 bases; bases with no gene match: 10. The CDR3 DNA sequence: TGCAGTGCTAGGGCCGGGACAGGGGGACGATTCTCCTACGAGCAGTACTTC. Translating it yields CSARAGTGGRFSYEQYF.